Below are 31 T cell receptor beta chains sequenced from a single sample in a study of early T cells in non-severe SARS-CoV-2 infection. MiXCR, applied by TCRdb to the 5' RACE reads, yields one record per CDR3 protein. This table has approximately 100,000 distinct CDR3 sequences, about 14% appearing once. The sample taken for sequencing was whole blood. Receptors were obtained from an adult who was a healthcare worker with PCR-confirmed SARS-CoV-2 infection or an uninfected control (not recorded which).

This clonotype turned up a few times. The J gene is TRBJ2-6, the V gene TRBV28; D call uncertain. This CDR3 is 15 amino acids long. V gave up 2 bases and J gave up 1 base, with 6 bases separating them. From germline, CDR1 is MDHEN and CDR2 SYDVKM. CDR3 amino acids: CASSLMGSGANVLTF. CDR3 coding DNA: TGTGCCAGCAGTTTAATGGGGTCTGGGGCCAACGTCCTGACTTTC.

This clonotype has more than one count but fewer than ten. The rearrangement links TRBV28 to TRBJ2-4; 8 nucleotides line up with TRBD2. V shed 7 bases, J shed 0 bases, and the junction held 5 bases outside the gene matches. The CDR3 runs 15 residues. CDR1 is MDHEN and CDR2 is SYDVKM in the germline V gene. In nucleotides, the CDR3 is TGTGCCAGCATCGAAGCGGGGGTAGCCAAAAACATTCAGTACTTC. Translating gives CASIEAGVAKNIQYF.

This clonotype was seen ten or more times. The chain joins TRBV28 to TRBJ2-3, with TRBD2 identical over 8 bases. V trimming: 3 bases; J trimming: 5 bases; junction bases outside the gene matches: 4. This CDR3 contains 14 residues. CDR1 is MDHEN and CDR2 is SYDVKM in the germline V gene. The CDR3 DNA reads as TGTGCCAGCAGTTTCCCGCGGGGGGAAGATACGCAGTATTTT. As protein: CASSFPRGEDTQYF.

This clonotype has ten or more counts. The V and J genes are TRBV7-9 and TRBJ1-6; possibly TRBD1 for D (6 bases). In germline, CDR1 is SEHNR, CDR2 FQNEAQ (reference sequence). Trimming left V 5 bases short and J 5 bases short, with 13 bases between. The CDR3 is 15 amino acids. The CDR3 sequence is CASSPPDRNNSPLHF. The CDR3 nucleotides are TGTGCCAGCAGCCCTCCCGACAGGAATAATTCACCCCTCCACTTT.

This clonotype has only a few counts. The chain is built from TRBV7-8 and TRBJ2-7, with TRBD2 matching over 11 bases. The CDR3 length is 16 residues. Unmatched junction bases numbered 8, after V lost 5 bases and J lost 2 bases. The germline V gene encodes CDR1 SGHVS and CDR2 FQNEAQ. CDR3 DNA sequence: TGTGCCAGCAGCCAACAGCTAGCGGGGGGCCCCTACGAGCAGTACTTC. It codes for CASSQQLAGGPYEQYF.

This clonotype was picked up a small number of times. This rearrangement joins TRBV9 to TRBJ1-1; D unresolved. The CDR3 has 14 residues. Trimming left V 4 bases short and J 5 bases short, with 15 bases between. Germline V lookup: CDR1 SGDLS, CDR2 YYNGEE. CDR3 loop: CASSPDGPFTEAFF. CDR3 DNA: TGTGCCAGCAGCCCTGACGGACCGTTTACTGAAGCTTTCTTT.

This clonotype was observed many times. CDR3 region: CASSPPLPTGPGTEAFF. Here the CDR3 DNA reads TGTGCCAGCAGTCCTCCCCTCCCGACAGGACCGGGTACTGAAGCTTTCTTT. This sequence joins TRBV28 and TRBJ1-1, with TRBD1 as a possible D gene (6 bases). Between the trimmed V and J ends, which lost 5 bases and 5 bases, there was a span of 24 bases. Germline V gene data show CDR1 as MDHEN and CDR2 as SYDVKM. This CDR3 has 17 residues.

In this sample, this clonotype turned up a few times. This chain's CDR3 is CSVAEGTGEQYF. The CDR3 region has the DNA TGCAGCGTGGCTGAAGGGACCGGCGAGCAGTACTTC. The chain is built from TRBV29-1 and TRBJ2-7; D is perhaps TRBD1 or TRBD2 (5 bases each). Germline V gene data show CDR1 as SQVTM and CDR2 as ANQGSEA. V was clipped by 6 bases and J by 6 bases, with 15 bases between them. The CDR3 is made up of 12 amino acids.

The rearrangement links TRBV2 to TRBJ2-2; D call uncertain. Germline loops: CDR1 SNHLY, CDR2 FYNNEI. Trimming stripped 4 bases from V and 3 bases from J, with 12 bases between. CDR3 size: 15 residues. This CDR3 reads CASSVSAPDTGELFF. For the CDR3, the DNA is TGTGCCAGCAGTGTTTCAGCACCGGACACCGGGGAGCTGTTTTTT.

This clonotype came up a few times. CDR3 loop: CSVWTSEQYF. The CDR3 DNA reads TGCAGCGTCTGGACATCCGAGCAGTACTTC. The chain couples TRBV29-1 to TRBJ2-7; tentatively, D is TRBD1 (5 bases). CDR1 is SQVTM and CDR2 is ANQGSEA in the germline V gene. V lost 6 bases and J 6 bases, leaving 9 bases between the germline ends. The CDR3 consists of 10 residues.

The V and J genes are TRBV7-8 and TRBJ2-7; no firm D call. The germline V gene has CDR1 SGHVS and CDR2 FQNEAQ. The V end was cut by 5 bases, the J end by 7 bases, with 6 bases between. The CDR3 extends over 10 amino acids. CDR3 in DNA: TGTGCCAGCAGCGGCCGGGAGCAGTACTTC. It codes for CASSGREQYF.

The V call is TRBV27, the J call TRBJ1-5, with D maybe TRBD1 (5 bases). Trimming removed 2 bases from V and 7 bases from J, with 9 bases in between. Looked up from germline, CDR1 is MNHEY and CDR2 is SMNVEV (reference sequence). The CDR3 totals 13 residues. The CDR3 DNA follows: TGTGCCAGCAGTTTACCCGGGGGGCAGCCCCAGCATTTT. The encoded protein is CASSLPGGQPQHF.

The V and J genes are TRBV5-5 and TRBJ1-1; 7 bases fit TRBD1. Germline trimming cut 4 bases from V and 8 bases from J; bases unmatched to any gene: 5. The CDR3 extends over 12 amino acids. Germline CDR1 is SGHKS and CDR2 is YYEKEE (reference sequence). CDR3 residues: CASSPGTEEAFF. CDR3 coding DNA: TGTGCCAGCAGCCCCGGGACAGAAGAAGCTTTCTTT. Drawing the rest from reference TRBV5-5 and TRBJ1-1, the complete variable domain is DAGVTQSPTHLIKTRGQQVTLRCSPISGHKSVSWYQQVLGQGPQFIFQYYEKEERGRGNFPDRFSARQFPNYSSELNVNALLLGDSALYLCASSPGTEEAFFGQGTRLTVV.

J is TRBJ1-2 and V is TRBV3-1; D is unclear. CDR3 length equals 16 residues. CDR1 is LGHDT, CDR2 YNNKEL, per germline (reference sequence). V lost 0 bases, J lost 0 bases, and 11 bases lay in between. For the CDR3, the DNA is TGTGCCAGCAGCCAAGAACTGTACAGCACTAACTATGGCTACACCTTC. Translated, it gives CASSQELYSTNYGYTF.

The chain is built from TRBV6-6 and TRBJ1-1; unclear D gene. Germline CDR1 MNHNY, CDR2 SVGAGI (reference sequence). V was cut by 1 base and J by 1 base, with 10 bases left in between. This CDR3 has 15 residues. The CDR3 region is CASSYYRRGNTEAFF. The CDR3 DNA sequence: TGTGCCAGCAGTTACTACCGGCGGGGGAACACTGAAGCTTTCTTT.

J is TRBJ2-3 and V is TRBV24-1; D remains ambiguous. CDR3 length equals 13 residues. Germline V CDR1 and CDR2: KGHDR, SFDVKD. The V and J ends lost 5 bases and 8 bases respectively, with 13 bases between them. The CDR3 loop reads CATSVAAPGTQYF. The CDR3 DNA is TGTGCCACCAGTGTCGCAGCCCCTGGTACGCAGTATTTT.

Note on this clonotype: One junction end disagrees with the germline gene, perhaps due to a read error. The chain recombines TRBV18 with TRBJ2-7, with a tentative D call TRBD1 (6 bases). The germline V gene has CDR1 KGHSH and CDR2 LQKENI. The CDR3 loop spans 15 amino acids. The CDR3 loop is CTSSPSQGRSYEQYF. In DNA form, the CDR3 reads TGTACCAGCTCACCGTCACAGGGAAGGTCCTACGAGCAGTACTTC.

This rearrangement joins TRBV7-3 to TRBJ2-2; a possible D gene is TRBD2 (5 bases). CDR1 is SGHTA, CDR2 FQGTGA, per germline. CDR3 size: 15 residues. V was pared by 2 bases and J by 4 bases, with 11 bases between. CDR3 DNA: TGTGCCAGCAGCTTATTTGGGGAGAGCACCGGGGAGCTGTTTTTT. It yields the protein CASSLFGESTGELFF.

The J gene is TRBJ2-3, the V gene TRBV7-6; 8 bases map to TRBD1. Germline lookup yields CDR1 SGHVS and CDR2 FNYEAQ. The CDR3 runs 18 residues. Losses at the gene ends were 0 bases for V and 2 bases for J; bases not matched to a gene: 10. CDR3 region: CASSLAPGQGASTDTQYF. DNA of the CDR3: TGTGCCAGCAGCTTAGCCCCTGGGCAGGGGGCGTCCACAGATACGCAGTATTTT.

This clonotype was seen ten or more times. CDR3 amino acids: CSARGLRSPDTQYF. The CDR3 region has the DNA TGCAGTGCTAGGGGACTCCGATCCCCAGATACGCAGTATTTT. This sequence joins TRBV20-1 and TRBJ2-3; TRBD2 might be the D (6 bases). CDR1 and CDR2 from the germline V gene are DFQATT and SNEGSKA (reference sequence). The length of the CDR3 is 14 residues. V was pared by 3 bases and J by 4 bases, with 14 bases between.

The rearrangement links TRBV27 to TRBJ2-2; D possibly uses TRBD1 or TRBD2 (5 bases each). CDR3 length equals 14 residues. Trimming took off 3 bases at V and 1 base at J, with 6 bases between the two ends. Germline V lookup: CDR1 MNHEY, CDR2 SMNVEV (reference sequence). CDR3 sequence reads: CASSFGGNTGELFF. The DNA of the CDR3 is TGTGCCAGCAGTTTTGGGGGGAACACCGGGGAGCTGTTTTTT.

This clonotype was counted a few times. This CDR3 reads CASSSTGGPNSPLHF. As DNA, the CDR3 is TGCGCCAGCAGCTCTACTGGGGGTCCTAATTCACCCCTCCACTTT. V gene TRBV5-1 combines with J gene TRBJ1-6; perhaps TRBD1 as D (5 bases). This CDR3 contains 15 residues. Per germline, CDR1 SGHRS and CDR2 YFSETQ. Between the trimmed V and J ends, which lost 3 bases and 6 bases, there was a span of 13 bases.

The rearrangement uses TRBV7-2 and TRBJ2-2; 8 bases agree with TRBD2. CDR1 is SGHTA, CDR2 FQGNSA, per germline. CDR3 length: 15 residues. J gave up 4 bases and V 5 bases, and 6 bases lay outside the gene matches. The CDR3 region is CASSPGLASTGELFF. The CDR3 coding sequence is TGTGCCAGCAGCCCTGGACTAGCTAGCACCGGGGAGCTGTTTTTT.

The sample holds many counts of this clonotype. This CDR3 reads CASRTGTGISNQPQHF. In DNA, the CDR3 is TGTGCCAGCAGGACCGGGACAGGGATAAGCAATCAGCCCCAGCATTTT. The rearrangement links TRBV6-2 or TRBV6-3 to TRBJ1-5, with 9 bases aligning to TRBD1. Trimming cost V 6 bases and J 1 base; bases outside gene matches: 7. CDR1 is MNHEY, CDR2 SVGEGT, per germline. CDR3 length: 16 amino acids.

The chain couples TRBV28 to TRBJ2-1; no definite D call. CDR1 MDHEN and CDR2 SYDVKM come from the germline V gene. V was shortened by 6 bases and J by 8 bases, with 11 bases between the two germline ends. The CDR3 extends over 12 amino acids. The CDR3 sequence: CASSSRHYEQFF. The DNA of the CDR3 is TGTGCCAGCAGCTCCAGGCATTATGAGCAGTTCTTC.

Only a few counts were recorded for this clonotype. The V call is TRBV27, the J call TRBJ2-5; D might be TRBD1 (6 bases). Germline V gene lookup returns CDR1 MNHEY and CDR2 SMNVEV (reference sequence). The CDR3 contains 15 residues. Trimming removed 3 bases from V and 4 bases from J, with 15 bases in between. CDR3 loop: CASSFGQGKGETQYF. In nucleotides, the CDR3 is TGTGCCAGCAGTTTTGGGCAGGGGAAGGGAGAGACCCAGTACTTC.

There are many counts of this clonotype. The chain has TRBV6-2 or TRBV6-3 and TRBJ1-6, with 9 bases identical to TRBD1. The CDR3 is made up of 16 amino acids. Losses at the gene ends were 6 bases for V and 10 bases for J; bases not matched to a gene: 13. CDR1 is MNHEY and CDR2 is SVGEGT in the germline V gene. This CDR3 is CASSSGTGIRSSPLHF. CDR3 bases: TGTGCCAGCAGCTCCGGGACAGGGATAAGGAGCTCACCCCTCCACTTT.

The chain has TRBV5-4 and TRBJ2-1; TRBD1 agrees at 7 bases. Germline loops: CDR1 SGHNT, CDR2 YYREEE (reference sequence). V was pared by 4 bases and J by 7 bases, with 11 bases of the junction left unmatched. The CDR3 consists of 15 residues. CDR3 coding DNA: TGTGCCAGCAGCCGAAGACAGGGTGTAGGGAATGAGCAGTTCTTC. Protein product: CASSRRQGVGNEQFF.

The CDR3 DNA reads TGTGCCAGCAGTGACTACGGAAACACCATATATTTT. It translates to CASSDYGNTIYF. The genes are TRBV28 and TRBJ1-3; D is undetermined. Trimming removed 5 bases from V and 4 bases from J, with 6 bases in between. Germline-derived CDR1 and CDR2 are MDHEN and SYDVKM. The CDR3 loop spans 12 amino acids.

This clonotype was seen more than once but under ten times. This sequence joins TRBV7-2 and TRBJ2-1; weak D call: TRBD2 (6 bases). The CDR3 sequence is 12 residues long. The germline V and J ends were trimmed by 5 bases and 10 bases, with 12 bases remaining between them. Germline V gene lookup returns CDR1 SGHTA and CDR2 FQGNSA. The CDR3 region has the DNA TGTGCCAGCAGCCGGGACTCATGGGAGCAGTTCTTC. Protein sequence: CASSRDSWEQFF.

The chain couples TRBV20-1 to TRBJ1-2; D uncertain. CDR3 size: 13 residues. The ends were cut back, 0 bases at V and 4 bases at J, with 9 bases in the middle. The V gene's germline CDR1 is DFQATT and CDR2 SNEGSKA (reference sequence). The CDR3 is CSARETPFYGYTF. In DNA form, the CDR3 reads TGCAGTGCTAGAGAGACACCTTTCTATGGCTACACCTTC.